The clone carrying this TCR beta chain was picked up a small number of times. The antigen is undetermined. Specified time point: week 23, last vaccination. All doses held 300 ug of mutant IDH1 20-mer peptide, with topical imiquimod. Donors had new WHO grade 3 or 4 IDH1-mutant, ATRX-lost astrocytomas. The data originate from a study of a mutant IDH1 vaccine in newly diagnosed glioma. Study-wide context: First vaccine doses came 4-6 weeks after radiotherapy alone, or with temozolomide cycles. Treated patients showed a male proportion of roughly 62%, a female proportion of roughly 40%, and a mean age of 40.4 years. Patients got radiotherapy, temozolomide, or both beforehand, and most got both.

Profiled with immunoSEQ multiplex PCR; TCRdb holds only in-frame clones, not every one. The sample consists of some 40,000 clones, roughly 79% of them appearing once. The ends were cut back, 7 bases at V and 3 bases at J, with 14 bases in the middle. The CDR3 consists of 14 residues. The germline gives CDR1 LNHDA, CDR2 SQIVND (reference sequence). The chain combines TRBV19 with TRBJ2-3; D not resolved. This TCR came from a man between 35 and 55 years old with glioma. Specimen: PBMCs, collected from a glioma patient whose treatment included an IDH1 peptide vaccine. CDR3 loop: CASIPRPTTDTQYF. Written as DNA, the CDR3 is TGTGCCAGTATCCCCAGGCCAACAACAGATACGCAGTATTTT.